These 10 T cell receptor beta chains share one sample of origin, sequenced in a study of PD-1 blockade in classical Hodgkin lymphoma (dated by TCRdb to about 2020). Libraries were made using the immunoSEQ multiplex PCR assay. TCRdb took this table from immuneACCESS and kept in-frame rearrangements with V and J called. Such tables lack part of the clones; where checked against another copy, unresolved V genes explain under half of the gap, and the rest is unexplained. This sample lists some 63,000 clones; roughly nine tenths were detected once. Approximately 9.8% of the sample is in the top ten clones. The sample's time point label, decoded: cycle 1 day 1 (C1D1), immediately before nivolumab initiation. Every trial patient had relapsed after autologous stem cell transplantation, and cohorts A, B and C differed in prior brentuximab vedotin exposure. Sequences were derived from peripheral blood mononuclear cells (PBMCs), sampled at baseline. The receptors derive from a human donor with classical Hodgkin lymphoma.

The V call is TRBV2, the J call TRBJ1-1; D unresolved. Trimming took 2 bases from V and 5 from J, leaving 15 bases between them. This CDR3 has 15 amino acids. Germline values: CDR1 SNHLY, CDR2 FYNNEI. CDR3 loop: CASSEKRGGWTEAFF. The CDR3 region has the DNA TGTGCCAGCAGTGAAAAGCGCGGAGGTTGGACTGAAGCTTTCTTT.

This sequence joins TRBV28 and TRBJ1-1; D not resolved. The CDR3 length is 11 residues. The V gene lost 3 bases and the J gene lost 8 bases, with 7 bases spanning the gap. Germline-derived CDR1 and CDR2 are MDHEN and SYDVKM. CDR3 sequence: CASSLVREAFF. The DNA for the CDR3 is TGTGCCAGCAGTTTGGTCAGAGAAGCTTTCTTT.

The CDR3 DNA reads as TGCAGCGTTGTGTCCGGGACAGTAGAGCAGTACTTC. Its protein product is CSVVSGTVEQYF. The rearrangement uses TRBV29-1 and TRBJ2-7; 7 bases are a match to TRBD1. The germline V gene has CDR1 SQVTM and CDR2 ANQGSEA. The trim removed 4 bases at V and 7 bases at J, leaving 7 bases unmatched. The CDR3 length is 12 residues.

The V gene is TRBV6-6, the J gene TRBJ1-4, with 7 bases matching TRBD1. The V segment lost 11 bases and the J segment 8 bases; nucleotides outside the gene matches: 11. CDR3 length: 13 residues. Germline loops: CDR1 MNHNY, CDR2 SVGAGI (reference sequence). The CDR3 is CASLGTVLEKLFF. DNA for the CDR3: TGTGCCTCACTAGGGACAGTCCTCGAAAAACTGTTTTTT.

This clone was recorded once. The chain has TRBV6-1 and TRBJ2-5; D is unresolved. The germline gives CDR1 MNHNS, CDR2 SASEGT. This CDR3 has 12 residues. The ends were cut back, 7 bases at V and 7 bases at J, with 13 bases in the middle. CDR3 in amino acids: CASTYSRGTQYF. DNA of the CDR3: TGTGCCAGCACCTATTCAAGAGGGACCCAGTACTTC.

The rearrangement uses TRBV6-5 and TRBJ2-1, with 10 bases lining up with TRBD1. CDR1 MNHEY and CDR2 SVGAGI come from the germline V gene. The CDR3 loop spans 15 amino acids. The V gene end was trimmed by 5 bases and the J gene end by 6 bases; junction bases not matched to a gene: 7. The DNA for the CDR3 is TGTGCCAGCAGTAGATCCGGGACAGGGGTCAATGAGCAGTTCTTC. Its translation: CASSRSGTGVNEQFF.

The rearrangement links TRBV5-4 to TRBJ1-6; D perhaps matches TRBD1 (5 bases). The CDR3 is made up of 17 amino acids. Deletions cut 0 bases from V and 7 bases from J, with 17 bases between. The germline gives CDR1 SGHNT, CDR2 YYREEE (reference sequence). The CDR3 reads CASSLASGTATNSPLHF. In nucleotides, the CDR3 is TGTGCCAGCAGCTTGGCTTCCGGGACCGCTACCAATTCACCCCTCCACTTT.

J is TRBJ1-6 and V is TRBV28; D may be TRBD1 (5 bases). Per germline, CDR1 MDHEN and CDR2 SYDVKM. V lost 4 bases and J lost 10, with 20 bases in between. The CDR3 consists of 16 residues. The CDR3 sequence is CASSSQTDSLESPLHF. The CDR3 DNA follows: TGTGCCAGCAGTTCCCAAACCGACAGTCTTGAGTCACCCCTCCACTTT.

The V and J genes are TRBV4-1 and TRBJ2-2, with D perhaps being TRBD1 or TRBD2 (5 bases each). V lost 1 base and J 4 bases, leaving 7 bases between the germline ends. CDR3 length: 14 amino acids. Germline V gene lookup returns CDR1 MGHRA and CDR2 YSYEKL. The CDR3 protein is CASSQGGPTGELFF. For the CDR3, the DNA is TGCGCCAGCAGCCAAGGGGGACCCACCGGGGAGCTGTTTTTT.

V usage is TRBV7-9 and J usage is TRBJ2-5; TRBD2 agrees at 12 bases. Unmatched junction bases numbered 5, after V lost 4 bases and J lost 5 bases. Germline lookup yields CDR1 SEHNR and CDR2 FQNEAQ (reference sequence). The CDR3 consists of 15 residues. This CDR3 reads CASSWTSGNGETQYF. The CDR3 nucleotides are TGTGCCAGCAGCTGGACTAGCGGGAATGGGGAGACCCAGTACTTC.